The 16 T cell receptor beta chains below were found in one sample sequenced in a study of Ad26.COV2.S vaccination and SARS-CoV-2 variants. Assay used: immunoSEQ multiplex PCR; TCRdb lists only in-frame clones, some missing. The data show about 500,000 clones, 80% to 90% seen once. Sample treatment: around 19 received Ad26.COV2.S at low or high dose, single or two shots; several received placebo; per-sample allocation not given. Sample collection was performed on day 63 after the first vaccine or placebo injection. Sequencing used peripheral blood, obtained in a trial of Ad26.COV2.S vaccine versus placebo. Receptors originate from a person aged 18-65 years who received the Ad26.COV2.S COVID-19 vaccine or a placebo.

This clone showed up just once. The CDR3 spells CASSPRRLAGAYEQYF. The CDR3 nucleotides are TGTGCCAGCAGTCCCCGAAGACTAGCGGGGGCCTACGAGCAGTACTTC. The chain is built from TRBV28 and TRBJ2-7; 12 nucleotides match TRBD2. In germline, CDR1 is MDHEN, CDR2 SYDVKM. The CDR3 spans 16 residues. Trimming at V came to 5 bases and at J to 2 bases, leaving 7 bases not matched to a gene.

The chain combines TRBV27 with TRBJ2-1, with TRBD1 matching over 7 bases. J gave up 4 bases and V 6 bases, and 6 bases lay outside the gene matches. Germline V gene data show CDR1 as MNHEY and CDR2 as SMNVEV (reference sequence). This CDR3 comprises 14 residues. The CDR3 region is CASRPGTDYNEQFF. The DNA for the CDR3 is TGTGCCAGCAGACCCGGGACAGATTACAATGAGCAGTTCTTC.

The rearrangement uses TRBV28 and TRBJ1-5, with 9 bases matching TRBD1. The CDR3 runs to 16 residues. Per germline, CDR1 MDHEN and CDR2 SYDVKM. With V trimmed by 5 bases and J by 7 bases, 12 bases remained unmatched. The CDR3 reads CASSPTGGGSWQPQHF. Written as DNA, the CDR3 is TGTGCCAGCAGTCCAACAGGGGGCGGGTCGTGGCAGCCCCAGCATTTT.

The chain couples TRBV19 to TRBJ2-3; D call uncertain. CDR3 size: 12 residues. CDR1 LNHDA and CDR2 SQIVND come from the germline V gene (reference sequence). Trimming pared 3 bases from V and 6 bases from J, leaving 7 bases between. The CDR3 is CASSISGDTQYF. The CDR3 nucleotides are TGTGCCAGTAGTATTTCCGGGGATACGCAGTATTTT.

This clone has more than one count but fewer than ten. This chain joins TRBV9 and TRBJ1-1; unclear D gene. Germline loops: CDR1 SGDLS, CDR2 YYNGEE. There are 14 residues in the CDR3. Trimming shortened V by 0 bases and J by 3 bases, and 9 bases separated the two germline ends. DNA for the CDR3: TGTGCCAGCAGCGTAGGAGGCCCGGACACTGAAGCTTTCTTT. Residues: CASSVGGPDTEAFF.

This clone was observed a single time. This chain uses TRBV6-2 or TRBV6-3 with TRBJ2-3, with D unresolved. The CDR3 has 16 residues. CDR1 is MNHEY and CDR2 is SVGEGT in the germline V gene. V was cut by 5 bases and J by 2 bases, with 17 bases left in between. CDR3 region: CASSHPPRALTDTQYF. DNA of the CDR3: TGTGCCAGCAGTCACCCTCCTAGGGCCCTCACAGATACGCAGTATTTT.

In its sample, this clone was seen once. V is TRBV6-1 and J is TRBJ2-1, with 12 bases that match TRBD2. The CDR3 length is 15 residues. Trimming removed 2 bases from V and 8 bases from J; junction bases left unmatched: 4. Germline CDR1 reads MNHNS; CDR2 reads SASEGT. In DNA, the CDR3 is TGTGCCAGCAGTGAATGGGCTAGCGGGAGGGATGAGCAGTTCTTC. Encoded protein: CASSEWASGRDEQFF.

This clone was picked up one time. The rearrangement uses TRBV2 and TRBJ2-6, with D perhaps given as TRBD1 or TRBD2 (5 bases each). Trimming left V 2 bases short and J 2 bases short, with 7 bases between. The CDR3 totals 15 residues. Germline CDR1 and CDR2: SNHLY and FYNNEI. The chain's CDR3 is CASSEWGTGANVLTF. The CDR3 region has the DNA TGTGCCAGCAGTGAATGGGGGACTGGGGCCAACGTCCTGACTTTC.

The genes are TRBV27 and TRBJ2-1; 10 bases map to TRBD2. Germline CDR1 reads MNHEY; CDR2 reads SMNVEV (reference sequence). V was pared by 5 bases and J by 6 bases, with 4 bases of the junction left unmatched. This CDR3 has 14 residues. The CDR3 here is CASSGLAGANEQFF. DNA for the CDR3: TGTGCCAGCAGTGGGCTAGCGGGAGCCAATGAGCAGTTCTTC.

The rearrangement joins TRBV4-3 to TRBJ2-3; D possibly corresponds to TRBD2 (5 bases). The CDR3 extends over 15 amino acids. CDR1 is LGHNA and CDR2 is YSLEER in the germline V gene. V was cut by 2 bases and J by 6 bases, with 15 bases left in between. CDR3 sequence reads: CASSQIWTPRDTQYF. CDR3 DNA sequence: TGCGCCAGCAGCCAAATATGGACTCCGAGGGATACGCAGTATTTT.

The CDR3 DNA follows: TGCAGCGCACCCGGACTAGCGGGAGCTAGTATGGCAGATACGCAGTATTTT. Protein product: CSAPGLAGASMADTQYF. This chain connects TRBV29-1 to TRBJ2-3, with 13 bases matching TRBD2. Per the germline V gene, CDR1 is SQVTM and CDR2 is ANQGSEA. This CDR3 has 17 residues. V trimming: 7 bases; J trimming: 4 bases; junction bases outside the gene matches: 14.

The rearrangement joins TRBV4-3 to TRBJ2-7, with 7 bases fitting TRBD1. The CDR3 runs 15 residues. V lost 4 bases, J lost 0 bases, and 6 bases stayed unmatched. Germline V lookup: CDR1 LGHNA, CDR2 YSLEER. The CDR3 region has the DNA TGCGCCAGCAGCCCTGGGACAGTTAACTCCTACGAGCAGTACTTC. It yields the protein CASSPGTVNSYEQYF.

V is TRBV12-3 or TRBV12-4 and J is TRBJ1-6; D remains unclear. V dropped 3 bases and J dropped 7 bases, with 7 bases sitting between them. The CDR3 loop spans 13 amino acids. In nucleotides, the CDR3 is TGTGCCAGCAGTTTTATAGCAAATTCACCCCTCCACTTT. This sequence encodes CASSFIANSPLHF.

This rearrangement joins TRBV4-1 to TRBJ2-7; 8 bases line up with TRBD2. V shed 4 bases and J 4 bases; nucleotides not matched to a gene: 9. Germline V lookup: CDR1 MGHRA, CDR2 YSYEKL. The CDR3 extends over 15 amino acids. In DNA form, the CDR3 reads TGCGCCAGCAGCCTGGGAACTAGCGGAGATTACGAGCAGTACTTC. Protein sequence: CASSLGTSGDYEQYF.

This clone was recorded only once. The chain has TRBV28 and TRBJ1-1; no clear D gene. Trimming left V 6 bases short and J 8 bases short, with 16 bases between. CDR3 length: 13 residues. Germline CDR1 is MDHEN and CDR2 is SYDVKM. CDR3 sequence (DNA): TGTGCCAGCAGAGACCCTCCCCAGACAGAAGCTTTCTTT. Protein sequence: CASRDPPQTEAFF.

The chain has TRBV4-1 and TRBJ2-1; possible D gene TRBD2, 6 bases. Germline CDR1 and CDR2: MGHRA and YSYEKL. This CDR3 region has 15 residues. V was pared by 1 base and J by 8 bases, with 15 bases between. The CDR3 sequence: CASSQVSFRLDEQFF. The CDR3 nucleotides are TGCGCCAGCAGCCAAGTATCCTTTCGACTAGATGAGCAGTTCTTC.